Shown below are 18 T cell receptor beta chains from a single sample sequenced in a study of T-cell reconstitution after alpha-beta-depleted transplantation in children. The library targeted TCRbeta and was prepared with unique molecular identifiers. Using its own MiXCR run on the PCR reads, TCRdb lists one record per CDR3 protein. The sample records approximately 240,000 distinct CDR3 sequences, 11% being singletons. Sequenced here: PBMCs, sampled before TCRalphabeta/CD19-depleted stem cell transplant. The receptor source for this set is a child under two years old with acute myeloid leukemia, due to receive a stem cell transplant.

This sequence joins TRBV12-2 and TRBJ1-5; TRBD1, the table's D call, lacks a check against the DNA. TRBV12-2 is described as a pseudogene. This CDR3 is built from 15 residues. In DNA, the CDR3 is TGTGCAAGTCGCCCCCCCTACTTGGTCGACCAGCCCCAGCATTTT. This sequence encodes CASRPPYLVDQPQHF.

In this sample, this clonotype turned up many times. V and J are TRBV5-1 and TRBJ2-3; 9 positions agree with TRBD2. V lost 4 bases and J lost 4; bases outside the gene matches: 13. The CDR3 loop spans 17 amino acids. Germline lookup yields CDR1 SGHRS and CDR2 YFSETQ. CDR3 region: CASSPLGSGRSPDTQYF. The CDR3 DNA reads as TGCGCCAGCAGCCCCCTGGGTAGCGGGAGATCCCCAGATACGCAGTATTTT.

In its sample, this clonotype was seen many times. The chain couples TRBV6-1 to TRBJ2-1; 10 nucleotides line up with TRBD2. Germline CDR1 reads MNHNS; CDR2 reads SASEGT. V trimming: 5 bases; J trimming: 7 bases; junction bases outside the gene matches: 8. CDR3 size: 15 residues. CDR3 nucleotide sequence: TGTGCCAGCAGTCGGACTAGCGGCTTCGGAAATGAGCAGTTCTTC. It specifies CASSRTSGFGNEQFF.

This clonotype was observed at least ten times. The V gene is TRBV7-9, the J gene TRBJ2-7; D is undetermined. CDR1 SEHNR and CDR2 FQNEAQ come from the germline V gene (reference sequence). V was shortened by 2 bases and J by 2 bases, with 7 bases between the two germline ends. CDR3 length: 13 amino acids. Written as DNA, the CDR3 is TGTGCCAGCAGCTTACCCCAGGCCTACGAGCAGTACTTC. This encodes CASSLPQAYEQYF. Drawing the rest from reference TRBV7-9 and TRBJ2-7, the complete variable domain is DTGVSQNPRHKITKRGQNVTFRCDPISEHNRLYWYRQTLGQGPEFLTYFQNEAQLEKSRLLSDRFSAERPKGSFSTLEIQRTEQGDSAMYLCASSLPQAYEQYFGPGTRLTVT.

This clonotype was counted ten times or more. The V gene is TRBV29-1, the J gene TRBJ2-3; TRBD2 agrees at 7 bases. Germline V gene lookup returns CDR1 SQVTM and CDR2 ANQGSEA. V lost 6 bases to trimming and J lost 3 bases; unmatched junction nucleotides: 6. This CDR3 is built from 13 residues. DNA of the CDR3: TGCAGCGTGACTAGCACTTTTACAGATACGCAGTATTTT. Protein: CSVTSTFTDTQYF.

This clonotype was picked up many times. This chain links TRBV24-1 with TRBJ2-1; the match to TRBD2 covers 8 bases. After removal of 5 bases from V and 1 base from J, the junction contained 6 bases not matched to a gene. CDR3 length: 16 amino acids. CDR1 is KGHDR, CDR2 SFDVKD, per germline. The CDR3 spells CATSGVLAVSYNEQFF. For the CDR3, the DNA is TGTGCCACCAGTGGGGTACTAGCGGTTTCCTACAATGAGCAGTTCTTC.

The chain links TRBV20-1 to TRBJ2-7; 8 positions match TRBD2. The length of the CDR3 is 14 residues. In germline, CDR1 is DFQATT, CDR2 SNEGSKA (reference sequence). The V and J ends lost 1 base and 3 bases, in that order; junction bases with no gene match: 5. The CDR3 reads CSARAGGDFYEQYF. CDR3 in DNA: TGCAGTGCTAGAGCGGGGGGGGATTTCTACGAGCAGTACTTC.

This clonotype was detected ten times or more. The CDR3, as DNA: TGCAGTGCTAGTACCACTAGCGGAACTTACAATGAGCAGTTCTTC. This translates into CSASTTSGTYNEQFF. This chain joins TRBV20-1 and TRBJ2-1; TRBD2 matches at 8 bases. CDR1 and CDR2 (germline): DFQATT, SNEGSKA (reference sequence). Losses at the gene ends were 3 bases for V and 4 bases for J; bases not matched to a gene: 8. This CDR3 is built from 15 residues.

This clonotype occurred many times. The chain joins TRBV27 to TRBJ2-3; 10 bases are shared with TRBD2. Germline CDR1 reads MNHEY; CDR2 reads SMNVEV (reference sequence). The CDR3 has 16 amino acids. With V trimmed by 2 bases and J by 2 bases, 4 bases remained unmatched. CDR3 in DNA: TGTGCCAGCAGTTTAGGTACTAGCGGGATCACAGATACGCAGTATTTT. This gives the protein CASSLGTSGITDTQYF.

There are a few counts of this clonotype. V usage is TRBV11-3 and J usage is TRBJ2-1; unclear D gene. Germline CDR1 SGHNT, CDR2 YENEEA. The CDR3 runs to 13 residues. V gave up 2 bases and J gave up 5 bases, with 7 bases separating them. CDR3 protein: CASSLIRDNEQFF. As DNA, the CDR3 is TGTGCCAGCAGCTTAATACGCGACAATGAGCAGTTCTTC.

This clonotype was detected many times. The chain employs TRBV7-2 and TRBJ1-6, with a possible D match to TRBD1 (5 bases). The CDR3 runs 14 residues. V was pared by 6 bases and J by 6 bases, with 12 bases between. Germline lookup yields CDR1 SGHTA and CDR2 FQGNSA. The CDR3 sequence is CASSYSGGNSPLHF. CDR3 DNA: TGTGCCAGCAGTTATTCCGGGGGTAATTCACCCCTCCACTTT.

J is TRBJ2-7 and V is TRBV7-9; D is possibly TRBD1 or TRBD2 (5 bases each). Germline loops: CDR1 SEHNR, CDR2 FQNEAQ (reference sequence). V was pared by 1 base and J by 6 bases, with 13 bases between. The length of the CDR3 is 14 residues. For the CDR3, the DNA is TGTGCCAGCAGCTTAGACAGGAGGATCAGCGAGCAGTACTTC. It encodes CASSLDRRISEQYF.

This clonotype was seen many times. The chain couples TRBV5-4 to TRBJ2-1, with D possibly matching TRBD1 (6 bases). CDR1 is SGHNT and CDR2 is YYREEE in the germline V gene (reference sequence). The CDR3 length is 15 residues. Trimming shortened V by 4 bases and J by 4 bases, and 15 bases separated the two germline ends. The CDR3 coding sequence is TGTGCCAGCAGCCCCAAGGGACACCTTTACAATGAGCAGTTCTTC. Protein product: CASSPKGHLYNEQFF.

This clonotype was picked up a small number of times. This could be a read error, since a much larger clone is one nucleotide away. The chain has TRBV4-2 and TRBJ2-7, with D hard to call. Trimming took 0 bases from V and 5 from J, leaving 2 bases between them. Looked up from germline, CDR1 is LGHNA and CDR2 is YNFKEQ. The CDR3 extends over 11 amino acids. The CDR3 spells CASSQEDEQYF. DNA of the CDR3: TGTGCCAGCAGCCAAGAGGACGAGCAGTACTTC.

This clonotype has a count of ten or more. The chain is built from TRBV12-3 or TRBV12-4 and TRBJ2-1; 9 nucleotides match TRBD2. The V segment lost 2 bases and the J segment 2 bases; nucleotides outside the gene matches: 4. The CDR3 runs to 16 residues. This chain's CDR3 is CASSLLGGRAYNEQFF. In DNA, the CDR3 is TGTGCCAGCAGTTTATTGGGCGGGAGGGCCTACAATGAGCAGTTCTTC.

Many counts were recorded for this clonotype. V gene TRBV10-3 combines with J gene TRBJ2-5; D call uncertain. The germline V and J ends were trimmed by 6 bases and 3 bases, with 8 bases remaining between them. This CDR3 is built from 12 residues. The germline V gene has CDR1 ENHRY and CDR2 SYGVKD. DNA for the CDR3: TGTGCCATCAGGGCGGAAAAAGAGACCCAGTACTTC. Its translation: CAIRAEKETQYF.

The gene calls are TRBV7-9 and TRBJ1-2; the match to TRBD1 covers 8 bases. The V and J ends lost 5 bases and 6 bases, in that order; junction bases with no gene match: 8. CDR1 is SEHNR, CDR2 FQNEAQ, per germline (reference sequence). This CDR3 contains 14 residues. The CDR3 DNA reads TGTGCCAGCAGCGCCGGACAGGGACTCGATGGCTACACCTTC. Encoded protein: CASSAGQGLDGYTF.

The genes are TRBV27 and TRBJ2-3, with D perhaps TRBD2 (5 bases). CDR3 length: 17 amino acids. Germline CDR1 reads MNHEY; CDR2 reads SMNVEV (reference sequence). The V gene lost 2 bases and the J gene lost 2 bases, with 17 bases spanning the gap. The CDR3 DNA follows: TGTGCCAGCAGTTTACCATTAATCACTAGGACCACAGATACGCAGTATTTT. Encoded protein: CASSLPLITRTTDTQYF.